This TCR beta chain originates from a study of brain T cells in children with intractable seizures. TCRdb's copy holds only in-frame clones and misses some; the assay was immunoSEQ multiplex PCR. This sample yields roughly 80,000 clones, of which about 93% are seen a single time; less than 2% belongs to the top ten. Study outcomes and limitations: Patients' HCMV serostatus was unknown; virus specificity rests on CDR3 similarity alone.

Sequencing was limited to surgery cases with top T cell transcript signatures in brain tissue. Patients received at least one anti-epileptic drug before surgery. Germline V lookup: CDR1 SGHNT, CDR2 YENEEA. This CDR3 has 16 amino acids. J lost 2 bases, V lost 2 bases, and 5 bases had no gene match. Notes on this clone: No antigen is known for it.

This sample comprised peripheral blood, obtained at surgery. The chain has TRBV11-3 and TRBJ2-7; the match to TRBD2 covers 11 bases. This clonotype originated in a boy under two years old with tuberous sclerosis and intractable seizures. DNA of the CDR3: TGTGCCAGCAGCTTAAGTGGTAGCGGGAGGGCCTACGAGCAGTACTTC. This sequence encodes CASSLSGSGRAYEQYF.